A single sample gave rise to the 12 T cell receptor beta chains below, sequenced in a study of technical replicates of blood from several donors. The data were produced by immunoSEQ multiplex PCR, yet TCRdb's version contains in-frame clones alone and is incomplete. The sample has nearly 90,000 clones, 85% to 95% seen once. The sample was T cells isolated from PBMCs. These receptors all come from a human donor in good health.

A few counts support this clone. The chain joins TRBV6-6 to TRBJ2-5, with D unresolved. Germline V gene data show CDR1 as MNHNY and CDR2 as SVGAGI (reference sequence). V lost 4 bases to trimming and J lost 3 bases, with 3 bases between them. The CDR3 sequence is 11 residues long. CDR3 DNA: TGTGCCAGCAGTTTAAAAGAGACCCAGTACTTC. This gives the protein CASSLKETQYF.

CDR3 residues: CASSRLENTEAFF. The CDR3 nucleotides read TGTGCCAGTAGTAGACTTGAGAACACTGAAGCTTTCTTT. The chain is built from TRBV19 and TRBJ1-1; D not resolved. V was clipped by 4 bases and J by 1 base, with 7 bases between them. This CDR3 spans 13 amino acids. Germline V CDR1 and CDR2: LNHDA, SQIVND (reference sequence).

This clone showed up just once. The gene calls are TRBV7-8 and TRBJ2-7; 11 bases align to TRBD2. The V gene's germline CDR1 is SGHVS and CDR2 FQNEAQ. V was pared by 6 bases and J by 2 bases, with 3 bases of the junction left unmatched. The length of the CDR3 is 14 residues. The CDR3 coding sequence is TGTGCCAGCAGTTCGGGACTAGCGGCCTACGAGCAGTACTTC. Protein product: CASSSGLAAYEQYF. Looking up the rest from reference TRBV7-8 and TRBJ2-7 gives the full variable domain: GAGVSQSPRYKVAKRGQDVALRCDPISGHVSLFWYQQALGQGPEFLTYFQNEAQLDKSGLPSDRFFAERPEGSVSTLKIQRTQQEDSAVYLCASSSGLAAYEQYFGPGTRLTVT.

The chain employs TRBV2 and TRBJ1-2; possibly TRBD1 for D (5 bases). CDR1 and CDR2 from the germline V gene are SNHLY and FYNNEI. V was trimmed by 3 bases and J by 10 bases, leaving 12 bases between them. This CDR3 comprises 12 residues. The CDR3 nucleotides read TGTGCCAGCAGTGAGGGGACTCCTAACTACACCTTC. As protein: CASSEGTPNYTF.

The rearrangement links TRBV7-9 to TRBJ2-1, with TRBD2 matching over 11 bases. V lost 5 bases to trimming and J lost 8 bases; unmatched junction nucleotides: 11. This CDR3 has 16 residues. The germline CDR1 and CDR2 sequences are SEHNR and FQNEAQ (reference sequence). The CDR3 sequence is CASSPVAGGPPDEQFF. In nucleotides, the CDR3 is TGTGCCAGCAGCCCCGTAGCGGGAGGGCCCCCCGATGAGCAGTTCTTC.

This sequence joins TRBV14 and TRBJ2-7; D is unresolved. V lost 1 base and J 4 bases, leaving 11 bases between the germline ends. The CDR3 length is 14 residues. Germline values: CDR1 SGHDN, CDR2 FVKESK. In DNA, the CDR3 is TGTGCCAGCAGCCAAGCTAACAGCTGGTACGAGCAGTACTTC. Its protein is CASSQANSWYEQYF.

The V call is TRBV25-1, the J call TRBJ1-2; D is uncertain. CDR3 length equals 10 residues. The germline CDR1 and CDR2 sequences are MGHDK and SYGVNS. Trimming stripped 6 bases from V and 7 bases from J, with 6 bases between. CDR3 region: CASSVGGYTF. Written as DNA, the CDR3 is TGTGCCAGCAGCGTCGGTGGCTACACCTTC.

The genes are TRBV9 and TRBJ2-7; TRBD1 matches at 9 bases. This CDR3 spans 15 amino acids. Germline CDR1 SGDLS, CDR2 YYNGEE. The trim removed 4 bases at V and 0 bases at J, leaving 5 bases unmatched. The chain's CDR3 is CASSKQGAYSYEQYF. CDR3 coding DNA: TGTGCCAGCAGCAAACAGGGGGCGTACTCCTACGAGCAGTACTTC.

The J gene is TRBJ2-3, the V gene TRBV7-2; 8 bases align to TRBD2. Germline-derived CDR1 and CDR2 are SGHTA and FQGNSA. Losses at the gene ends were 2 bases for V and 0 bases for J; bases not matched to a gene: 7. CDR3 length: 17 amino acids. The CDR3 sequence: CASSLSPAGASTDTQYF. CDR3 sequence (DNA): TGTGCCAGCAGCTTATCCCCAGCGGGGGCTAGCACAGATACGCAGTATTTT.

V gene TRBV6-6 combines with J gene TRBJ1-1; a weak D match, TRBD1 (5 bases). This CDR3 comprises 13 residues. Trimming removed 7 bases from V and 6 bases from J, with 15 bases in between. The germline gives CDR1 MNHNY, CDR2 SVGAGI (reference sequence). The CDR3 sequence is CASTYGGFAEAFF. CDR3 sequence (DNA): TGTGCCAGCACCTACGGGGGGTTTGCTGAAGCTTTCTTT.

The CDR3 coding sequence is TGTGCCGCCAAACCCATGACAGGGGGCTCGAATGAGCAGTTCTTC. Translation: CAAKPMTGGSNEQFF. The chain uses TRBV30 and TRBJ2-1; TRBD1 agrees at 10 bases. The CDR3 contains 15 residues. Looked up from germline, CDR1 is GTSNPN and CDR2 is SVGIG (reference sequence). With V trimmed by 8 bases and J by 7 bases, 14 bases remained unmatched.

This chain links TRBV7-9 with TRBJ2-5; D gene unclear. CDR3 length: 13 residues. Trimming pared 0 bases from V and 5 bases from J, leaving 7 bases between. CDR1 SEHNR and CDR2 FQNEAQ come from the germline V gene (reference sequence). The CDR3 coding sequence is TGTGCCAGCAGCTTAGCGGCCTCGGAGACCCAGTACTTC. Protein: CASSLAASETQYF.